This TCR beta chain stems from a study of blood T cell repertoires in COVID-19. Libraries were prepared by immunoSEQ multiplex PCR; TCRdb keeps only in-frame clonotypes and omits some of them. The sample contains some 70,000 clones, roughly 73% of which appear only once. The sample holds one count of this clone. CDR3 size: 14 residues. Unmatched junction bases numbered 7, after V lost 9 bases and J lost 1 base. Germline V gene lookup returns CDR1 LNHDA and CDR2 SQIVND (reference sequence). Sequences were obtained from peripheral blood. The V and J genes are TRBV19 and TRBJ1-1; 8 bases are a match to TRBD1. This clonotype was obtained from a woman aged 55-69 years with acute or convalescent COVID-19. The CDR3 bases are TGTGCCAGCAAGGCCGGGACAGGGAACACTGAAGCTTTCTTT. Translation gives CASKAGTGNTEAFF.